These 7 T cell receptor beta chains originate from one sample sequenced in a study of T cells in women clearing cervical HPV infection. Clones were read by immunoSEQ multiplex PCR, and TCRdb kept only the in-frame ones, dropping some. The listing contains some 40,000 clones. Specimen: blood buffy coat. The origin of the receptors is a woman aged 18-70 years with a cervical HPV16 infection that either progressed to CIN3+ or cleared (not recorded which).

Comments on this clone: The read falls 3 residues short of the CDR3 end, and the missing part is taken from the germline J gene. The genes are TRBV7-2 and TRBJ1-2, with D tentatively TRBD1 (6 bases). The CDR3 has 12 residues. CDR1 is SGHTA, CDR2 FQGNSA, per germline. CDR3: CASSPYQGGYTF. The CDR3 bases that were read are TGTGCCAGCAGCCCATATCAGGGGGGC.

In the case of this clone: Read sequence stops 3 residues before the CDR3 end, and the germline J gene provides the missing end. This chain joins TRBV5-6 and TRBJ2-7, with 7 bases matching TRBD2. The CDR3 extends over 14 amino acids. Germline V lookup: CDR1 SGHDT, CDR2 YYEEEE. V shed 0 bases, J shed 3 bases, and the junction held 3 bases outside the gene matches. The chain's CDR3 is CASSLVGGGYEQYF. The CDR3 bases that were read are TGTGCCAGCAGCTTGGTGGGGGGGGGCTACGAG.

Concerning this clone: The CDR3 end is not reached by the read, which stops 3 residues before it; the germline J gene fills it in. The genes are TRBV7-6 and TRBJ2-2, with TRBD2 matching 9 bases. This CDR3 spans 12 amino acids. Trimming at V came to 8 bases and at J to 9 bases, leaving 4 bases not matched to a gene. Germline-derived CDR1 and CDR2 are SGHVS and FNYEAQ. CDR3 sequence reads: CASGLAGRELFF. The part of the CDR3 DNA that was read is TGTGCCAGCGGTCTAGCGGGAAGGGAG.

With regard to this clone: The read gets to within 3 residues of the CDR3 end, and the germline J gene fills in the rest. V usage is TRBV5-6 and J usage is TRBJ2-2; 7 positions match TRBD1. The CDR3 is made up of 14 amino acids. V gave up 6 bases and J gave up 7 bases; unmatched junction bases: 9. CDR1 is SGHDT and CDR2 is YYEEEE in the germline V gene. This CDR3 is CASIIQGNHGELFF. CDR3 DNA, as far as it was read: TGTGCCAGCATCATACAGGGGAATCACGGGGAG.

The DNA read from the CDR3 is TGCAGCGTTGGCAATGGGGCCACAGACACCGGGGAG. Protein: CSVGNGATDTGE. The complete CDR3 protein is CSVGNGATDTGELFF. V gene TRBV29-1 combines with J gene TRBJ2-2, with D possibly being TRBD1 (5 bases). From the germline J gene comes the end of the CDR3, since the read stops 3 residues before it. The CDR3 runs to 15 residues. The germline CDR1 and CDR2 sequences are SQVTM and ANQGSEA. V lost 4 bases and J 3 bases, leaving 15 bases between the germline ends.

The part of the CDR3 DNA that was read is TGCGCCAGCAGCTTAAGCGGGGGTTCCGAG. This encodes CASSLSGGSE. The whole CDR3 region reads CASSLSGGSEQYF. This rearrangement joins TRBV5-1 to TRBJ2-7; 8 nucleotides match TRBD2. The read terminates 3 residues ahead of where the CDR3 ends, so the germline J gene completes it. The CDR3 extends over 13 amino acids. Germline lookup yields CDR1 SGHRS and CDR2 YFSETQ. V gave up 2 bases and J gave up 6 bases; unmatched junction bases: 4.

Details on this clone: Read coverage stops 3 residues before the CDR3 terminus; the germline J gene supplies the remainder. The rearrangement joins TRBV18 to TRBJ1-1, with TRBD1 identical over 7 bases. The CDR3 runs 15 residues. Losses at the gene ends were 6 bases for V and 0 bases for J; bases not matched to a gene: 7. CDR1 and CDR2 from the germline V gene are KGHSH and LQKENI. Incomplete CDR3 DNA: TGTGCCAGCTCGGGGACAGCTTACATGAACACTGAA. It is translated as CASSGTAYMNTE. In full, the CDR3 reads CASSGTAYMNTEAFF.